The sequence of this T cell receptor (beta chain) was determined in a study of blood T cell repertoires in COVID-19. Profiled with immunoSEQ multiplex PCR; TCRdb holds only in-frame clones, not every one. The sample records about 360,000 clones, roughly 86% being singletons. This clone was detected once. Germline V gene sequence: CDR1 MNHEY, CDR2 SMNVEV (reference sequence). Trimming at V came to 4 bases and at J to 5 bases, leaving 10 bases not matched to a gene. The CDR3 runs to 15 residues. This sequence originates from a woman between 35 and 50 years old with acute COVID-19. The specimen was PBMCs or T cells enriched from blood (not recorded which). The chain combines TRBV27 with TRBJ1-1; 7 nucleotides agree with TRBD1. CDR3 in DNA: TGTGCCAGCAGTTCCCACGGACAGGTGGCTACTGAAGCTTTCTTT. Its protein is CASSSHGQVATEAFF.